A selection of T cell receptor beta chains follows, all from one sample in a study of immune evolution from preneoplasia to lung adenocarcinoma. The assay was immunoSEQ multiplex PCR, and TCRdb's table has in-frame clones only and misses some. The data hold 9,000 to 10,000 clones, with about four fifths observed a single time. The sequencing sample was made of FFPE minimally invasive lung adenocarcinoma tissue. All receptors come from a person aged 70 to 79 with lung adenocarcinoma. Some clones in this sample may be carry-over from other donors' samples. The CDR3 runs from the conserved cysteine through the conserved F or W. D genes are given only for firm matches. Some rows have no size entry. The others give once, few or many, or a class for an expanded clone.

j_call clone_size d_call v_call cdr3_length cdr3_aa cdr3_nt
TRBJ1-4 - - TRBV20-1 11 CSAPLNEKLFF TGCAGTGCCCCTTTGAATGAAAAACTGTTTTTT
TRBJ2-7 - TRBD2 TRBV5-6 16 CASSPDISGIPYEQYF TGTGCCAGCAGCCCCGACATTAGCGGGATCCCCTACGAGCAGTACTTC
TRBJ1-6 - TRBD1 TRBV30 15 CAWIPGTDLNSPLHF TGTGCCTGGATCCCCGGGACAGACCTTAATTCACCCCTCCACTTT
TRBJ2-7 - - TRBV7-9 14 CASSPWDSANEQYF TGTGCCAGCAGCCCTTGGGACTCCGCCAACGAGCAGTACTTC
TRBJ2-7 - - TRBV6-5 13 CASSYGITYEQYF TGTGCCAGCAGTTACGGGATTACCTACGAGCAGTACTTC
TRBJ2-7 - - TRBV7-2 14 CASSLGVGPYEQYF TGTGCCAGCAGCTTAGGGGTCGGGCCCTACGAGCAGTACTTC
TRBJ2-7 - - TRBV6-6 13 CASMFGTAGEQYF TGTGCCAGCATGTTCGGGACAGCGGGAGAGCAGTACTTC
TRBJ1-4 - - TRBV6-5 14 CASSYSNGNEKLFF TGTGCCAGCAGTTACTCGAACGGGAATGAAAAACTGTTTTTT
TRBJ2-7 once TRBD2 TRBV28 15 CASSQRAGERYEQYF TGTGCCAGCAGCCAGAGGGCGGGAGAAAGGTACGAGCAGTACTTC
TRBJ1-1 - TRBD1 TRBV27 15 CASSRSGQGNTEAFF TGTGCCAGCAGTCGATCCGGACAGGGGAACACTGAAGCTTTCTTT
TRBJ1-5 - - TRBV11-2 14 CASSGGISNQPQHF TGTGCCAGCAGCGGAGGGATTAGCAATCAGCCCCAGCATTTT
TRBJ2-5 medium-sized - TRBV29-1 13 CSVERGAGETQYF TGCAGCGTTGAGAGGGGGGCCGGAGAGACCCAGTACTTC
TRBJ2-7 - - TRBV19 17 CASSLTSLSGTSYEQYF TGTGCCAGTAGTCTGACTTCACTAAGTGGTACATCCTACGAGCAGTACTTC
TRBJ1-1 - - TRBV30 15 CAWYPTGRKNTEAFF TGTGCCTGGTATCCTACAGGACGTAAGAACACTGAAGCTTTCTTT
TRBJ1-2 - - TRBV28 15 CASSFLIGLNYGYTF TGTGCCAGCAGTTTCCTAATTGGACTGAACTATGGCTACACCTTC
TRBJ1-2 once TRBD1 TRBV10-3 12 CASTGQTYGYTF TGTGCCTCGACGGGACAGACCTATGGCTACACCTTC
TRBJ2-3 few - TRBV6-5 16 CASSYSPPGGTDTQYF TGTGCCAGCAGTTACTCGCCCCCCGGTGGCACAGATACGCAGTATTTT
TRBJ1-3 - - TRBV7-8 14 CASSIDTGGNTIYF TGTGCCAGCAGCATAGATACGGGCGGAAACACCATATATTTT
TRBJ1-5 - - TRBV5-6 14 CASSLRGIGQPQHF TGTGCCAGCAGCTTACGGGGGATCGGCCAGCCCCAGCATTTT
TRBJ2-2 large TRBD2 TRBV15 17 CATSRETSGRGTGELFF TGTGCCACCAGCAGAGAGACTAGCGGGAGAGGGACCGGGGAGCTGTTTTTT
TRBJ2-7 - - TRBV5-4 13 CASSFQGEVEQYF TGTGCCAGCAGCTTCCAGGGGGAGGTCGAGCAGTACTTC
TRBJ1-1 - - TRBV30 13 CAWRRIQYTEAFF TGTGCCTGGAGGAGGATTCAGTACACTGAAGCTTTCTTT
TRBJ1-2 - - TRBV30 12 CAWMISLGGYTF TGTGCCTGGATGATCTCCCTAGGAGGCTACACCTTC
TRBJ1-2 - - TRBV6-5 15 CASSAEFRGAGGYTF TGTGCCAGCAGTGCTGAGTTTAGGGGGGCAGGAGGCTACACCTTC
TRBJ2-7 - TRBD1 TRBV5-6 14 CASSHTGQGFEQYF TGTGCCAGCAGCCATACCGGACAGGGGTTTGAGCAGTACTTC
TRBJ1-2 - TRBD1 TRBV19 14 CASSQPGQGYGYTF TGTGCCAGTAGTCAACCGGGACAGGGCTATGGCTACACCTTC
TRBJ2-6 - - TRBV30 13 CACWRRGANVLTF TGTGCCTGTTGGCGGCGTGGGGCCAACGTCCTGACTTTC
TRBJ1-3 - - TRBV7-9 13 CASSLQGGNTIYF TGTGCCAGCAGCTTACAGGGAGGAAACACCATATATTTT
TRBJ1-6 - - TRBV9 15 CASSVGFGGDSPLHF TGTGCCAGCAGCGTAGGTTTTGGGGGCGACTCACCCCTCCACTTT
TRBJ2-1 - TRBD2 TRBV6-1 17 CASSDRGLAGGYNEQFF TGTGCCAGCAGTGACCGCGGACTAGCGGGAGGCTACAATGAGCAGTTCTTC
TRBJ2-1 once TRBD2 TRBV5-6 13 CASSSGLARKQFF TGTGCCAGCAGCTCGGGACTAGCGAGAAAGCAGTTCTTC
TRBJ1-1 - - TRBV4-1 15 CASSLRGGGNTEAFF TGCGCCAGCAGCCTTCGAGGAGGGGGGAACACTGAAGCTTTCTTT
TRBJ2-7 - - TRBV20-1 11 CSADREWEQYF TGCAGTGCCGACCGGGAGTGGGAGCAGTACTTC
TRBJ2-3 - TRBD1 TRBV4-2 18 CASSRDIEGAISTDTQYF TGTGCCAGCAGCCGAGACATAGAGGGGGCCATTAGCACAGATACGCAGTATTTT
TRBJ2-5 few - TRBV30 15 CAWSVPLAFGETQYF TGTGCCTGGAGTGTACCGCTAGCCTTTGGGGAGACCCAGTACTTC
TRBJ2-3 - - TRBV10-1 14 CASSESVRGDTQYF TGCGCCAGCAGTGAGTCTGTACGAGGAGATACGCAGTATTTT
TRBJ2-2 - TRBD1 TRBV27 15 CASSFGQGITGELFF TGTGCCAGCAGTTTCGGACAGGGAATCACCGGGGAGCTGTTTTTT
TRBJ1-5 - - TRBV5-3 17 CARTPNQDGGSNQPQHF TGTGCCAGAACCCCGAACCAGGACGGGGGAAGCAATCAGCCCCAGCATTTT
TRBJ2-2 - TRBD2 TRBV29-1 15 CSVEDRRGGAGELFF TGCAGCGTTGAAGATCGACGGGGAGGGGCCGGGGAGCTGTTTTTT
TRBJ2-7 - - TRBV7-2 11 CASSPKYEQYF TGTGCCAGCAGCCCCAAGTACGAGCAGTACTTC
TRBJ2-3 - - TRBV30 14 CAWSGKSPPDTQYF TGTGCCTGGAGTGGGAAGAGTCCACCGGATACGCAGTATTTT
TRBJ2-3 - - TRBV12-1 16 CASWGLADLSTDTQYF TGTGCCAGTTGGGGACTAGCCGACCTTAGCACAGATACGCAGTATTTT
TRBJ2-3 - TRBD2 TRBV7-2 12 CASSGTSGSLYF TGTGCCAGCAGCGGAACTAGCGGGAGTTTGTATTTT
TRBJ2-5 once TRBD1 TRBV28 13 CATRGQGRETQYF TGTGCCACCAGGGGACAGGGGAGGGAGACCCAGTACTTC
TRBJ2-2 - TRBD2 TRBV7-2 15 CASSTGLAGAGELFF TGTGCCAGCAGTACGGGACTAGCGGGGGCCGGGGAGCTGTTTTTT
TRBJ1-1 - - TRBV7-7 15 CASSFGRTMNTEAFF TGTGCTAGCAGCTTCGGGCGGACGATGAACACTGAAGCTTTCTTT
TRBJ1-4 - - TRBV4-1 16 CASSQDRYRANEKLFF TGCGCCAGCAGCCAAGACCGGTACAGGGCAAATGAAAAACTGTTTTTT
TRBJ2-1 - TRBD2 TRBV27 20 CASSVRLQGAGTSGRNEQFF TGTGCCAGCAGTGTGAGGTTACAGGGGGCTGGCACTAGCGGGAGGAATGAGCAGTTCTTC
TRBJ2-1 - TRBD2 TRBV29-1 14 CSATSGSVLNEQFF TGCAGCGCTACTAGCGGGAGTGTCCTCAATGAGCAGTTCTTC
TRBJ1-3 once - TRBV28 18 CASSLHPRVDVAGNTIYF TGTGCCAGCAGTTTACACCCTCGGGTAGATGTCGCTGGAAACACCATATATTTT
TRBJ2-7 - - TRBV2 12 CASSAVRGEQYF TGTGCCAGCAGCGCGGTGAGGGGCGAGCAGTACTTC
TRBJ2-3 - - TRBV5-4 15 CASSLERVVTDTQYF TGTGCCAGCAGCTTGGAGAGGGTGGTGACAGATACGCAGTATTTT